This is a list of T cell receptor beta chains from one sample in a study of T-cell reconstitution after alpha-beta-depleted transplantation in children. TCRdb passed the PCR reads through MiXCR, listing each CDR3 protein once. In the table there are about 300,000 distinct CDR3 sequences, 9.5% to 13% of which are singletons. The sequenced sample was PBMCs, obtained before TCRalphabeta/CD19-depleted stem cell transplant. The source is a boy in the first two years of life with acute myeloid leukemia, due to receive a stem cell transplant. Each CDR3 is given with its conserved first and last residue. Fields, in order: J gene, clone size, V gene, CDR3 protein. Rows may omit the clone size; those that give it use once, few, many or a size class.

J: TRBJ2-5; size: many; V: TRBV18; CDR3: CASSNGQRQETQYF
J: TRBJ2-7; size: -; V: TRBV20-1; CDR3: CSARSGDSSYEQYF
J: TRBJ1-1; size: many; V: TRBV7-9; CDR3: CASSSVWGAERTEAFF
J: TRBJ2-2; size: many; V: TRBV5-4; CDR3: CASSLGTSIVTGELFF
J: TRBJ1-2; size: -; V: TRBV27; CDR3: CASSTQPWGYGYTF
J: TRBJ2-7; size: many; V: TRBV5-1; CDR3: CASSLPSGGAWYEQYF
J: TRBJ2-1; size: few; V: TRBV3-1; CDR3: CASSQARLAGFSYNEQFF
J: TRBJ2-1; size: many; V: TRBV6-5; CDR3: CASISTSGGFDEQFF
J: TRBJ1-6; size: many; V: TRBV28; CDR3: CASSRGYSPLHF
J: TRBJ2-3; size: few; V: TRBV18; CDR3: CASSPPGQNTQYF